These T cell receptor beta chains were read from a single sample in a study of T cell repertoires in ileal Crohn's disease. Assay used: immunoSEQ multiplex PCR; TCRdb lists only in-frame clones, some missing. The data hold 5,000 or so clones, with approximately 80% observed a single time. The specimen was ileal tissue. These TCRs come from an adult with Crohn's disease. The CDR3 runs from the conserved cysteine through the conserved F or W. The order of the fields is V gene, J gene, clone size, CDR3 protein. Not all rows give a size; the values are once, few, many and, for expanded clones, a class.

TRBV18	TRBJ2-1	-	CASSVDRREQFF
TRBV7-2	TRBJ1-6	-	CASSLARADLNSPLHF
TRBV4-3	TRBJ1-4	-	CAGSPSQGTGFEKLFF
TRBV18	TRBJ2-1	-	CASSPPLGTGENEQFF
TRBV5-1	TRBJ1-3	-	CASSEMTGDAGNTIYF
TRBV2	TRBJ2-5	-	CASSGSDRGLETQYF
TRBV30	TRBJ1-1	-	CASHRGQLNTEAFF
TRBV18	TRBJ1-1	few	CASSPNADSVNTEAFF
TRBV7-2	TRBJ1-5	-	CASSLRVYSNQPQHF
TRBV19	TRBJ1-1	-	CASSPGLRGNTEAFF
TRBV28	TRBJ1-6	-	CASRGTGDSPLHF
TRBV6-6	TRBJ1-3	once	CASRGGISGNTIYF
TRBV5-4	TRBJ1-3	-	CASSFQGSGNTIYF
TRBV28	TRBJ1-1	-	CASSPLGRWTEAFF